The subject of this entry is one T cell receptor (beta chain). The data were obtained in a study of blood T cell repertoires in COVID-19. Study context: The samples span acute and convalescent COVID-19 from the United States, Italy and Spain. Sample material is recorded as cDNA or gDNA derived from T cells, B-cell-depleted T cells, or PBMCs.

Patients from Seattle were sampled longitudinally, starting during active infection. Study processing details: Amplification from reference gene primers served as the basis for estimated nucleated cell counts. The repertoire was sequenced with immunoSEQ multiplex PCR; TCRdb's copy has only in-frame clones and lacks some. Clonal size and the V and J genes are those of that table, whereas D and trimming came from the DNA. The data contain about 220,000 clones, roughly four fifths of them singletons. The sequence derives from a woman in her seventies with COVID-19, enrolled during active disease. Source material: peripheral blood.

The CDR3 nucleotides read TGTGCCAGCAGTTCAAGGGGGCGAGGAAGCAATCAGCCCCAGCATTTT. Its protein is CASSSRGRGSNQPQHF. The V call is TRBV2, the J call TRBJ1-5, with TRBD1 matching 7 bases. Looked up from germline, CDR1 is SNHLY and CDR2 is FYNNEI. This CDR3 is built from 16 residues. Trimming took 5 bases from V and 1 from J; bases not matched to a gene: 8.